A single sample is the source of the 14 T cell receptor beta chains below, sequenced in a study of blood T cell repertoires in COVID-19. Repertoires were generated with immunoSEQ multiplex PCR, while TCRdb's copy carries only in-frame clones and drops some. This table holds some 150,000 clones, 81% found once. Sequencing was performed on peripheral blood. These receptors were collected from a human donor with acute or convalescent COVID-19. The donor label of this sample is uncertain.

The chain recombines TRBV24-1 with TRBJ2-3, with D possibly being TRBD2 (6 bases). Germline CDR1 KGHDR, CDR2 SFDVKD. V was pared by 3 bases and J by 4 bases, with 13 bases between. This CDR3 comprises 15 residues. CDR3 region: CATSDRDSAPDTQYF. The CDR3 nucleotides read TGTGCCACCAGTGATAGGGACTCCGCACCAGATACGCAGTATTTT.

This chain links TRBV4-1 with TRBJ2-5; D perhaps matches TRBD1 (5 bases). Trimming took off 1 base at V and 4 bases at J, with 10 bases between the two ends. CDR1 and CDR2 from the germline V gene are MGHRA and YSYEKL. This CDR3 has 14 residues. CDR3 in DNA: TGCGCCAGCAGCCAAGGGGGCAGGGCAGAGACCCAGTACTTC. Its translation is CASSQGGRAETQYF.

In this sample, this clone turned up once. The chain combines TRBV10-3 with TRBJ1-1; 10 nucleotides line up with TRBD1. Trimming took 3 bases from V and 6 from J; bases not matched to a gene: 4. The germline CDR1 and CDR2 sequences are ENHRY and SYGVKD. This CDR3 has 14 residues. The CDR3 sequence is CAISEGTGDAEAFF. Written as DNA, the CDR3 is TGTGCCATCAGTGAAGGGACAGGGGATGCTGAAGCTTTCTTT.

The V and J genes are TRBV7-2 and TRBJ2-7; D might be TRBD1 (5 bases). The germline CDR1 and CDR2 sequences are SGHTA and FQGNSA. There are 17 residues in the CDR3. With 6 bases removed from V and 1 base from J, the gap between germline ends came to 22 bases. CDR3: CASSPPVGRARSYEQYF. For the CDR3, the DNA is TGTGCCAGCAGTCCTCCCGTCGGCAGGGCCCGTTCCTACGAGCAGTACTTC.

The chain is built from TRBV27 and TRBJ2-2, with D possibly matching TRBD2 (6 bases). CDR1 MNHEY and CDR2 SMNVEV come from the germline V gene (reference sequence). V lost 1 base to trimming and J lost 4 bases, with 7 bases between them. This CDR3 is built from 14 residues. As DNA, the CDR3 is TGTGCCAGCAGTTTATGGGGGGTCACCGGGGAGCTGTTTTTT. Protein: CASSLWGVTGELFF.

This clone was found once. The chain recombines TRBV3-1 (or the pseudogene TRBV3-2) with TRBJ1-1; TRBD1 matches 11 bases. From germline, CDR1 is LGHDT and CDR2 YNNKEL (reference sequence). V dropped 4 bases and J dropped 6; count of bases not matched to a gene: 7. CDR3 length: 15 amino acids. CDR3 protein: CASSPWTGGHPEAFF. DNA of the CDR3: TGTGCCAGCAGCCCCTGGACAGGGGGCCATCCTGAAGCTTTCTTT.

The V gene is TRBV30, the J gene TRBJ2-7; D possibly corresponds to TRBD1 (6 bases). CDR3 length equals 13 residues. Germline V lookup: CDR1 GTSNPN, CDR2 SVGIG (reference sequence). The ends were cut back, 2 bases at V and 2 bases at J, with 10 bases in the middle. CDR3 nucleotides: TGTGCCTGGAGTACGTGGGACACCTACGAGCAGTACTTC. Protein sequence: CAWSTWDTYEQYF.

The rearrangement uses TRBV6-5 and TRBJ1-5; no reliable D call. V lost 4 bases and J 6 bases, leaving 13 bases between the germline ends. Germline V gene lookup returns CDR1 MNHEY and CDR2 SVGAGI. This CDR3 is built from 14 residues. CDR3 coding DNA: TGTGCCAGCAGTTCGAGACAAGATAGTCAGCCCCAGCATTTT. Its protein product is CASSSRQDSQPQHF.

This chain uses TRBV12-5 with TRBJ1-5, with 7 bases fitting TRBD1. The CDR3 runs 17 residues. Germline values: CDR1 LGHNT, CDR2 FRNRAP. V dropped 2 bases and J dropped 4; count of bases not matched to a gene: 11. DNA for the CDR3: TGTGCTAGTGGTTTGAAGACAGGGATTTTAAGAAATCAGCCCCAGCATTTT. Residues: CASGLKTGILRNQPQHF.

The rearrangement joins TRBV3-1 (or the pseudogene TRBV3-2) to TRBJ2-7; maybe TRBD2 (6 bases). The V end was cut by 5 bases, the J end by 1 base, with 9 bases between. The length of the CDR3 is 13 residues. Per the germline V gene, CDR1 is LGHDT and CDR2 is YNNKEL (reference sequence). CDR3 bases: TGTGCCAGCAGCTGGGGGGATTCCTACGAGCAGTACTTC. It specifies CASSWGDSYEQYF.

This rearrangement joins TRBV19 to TRBJ1-3; 7 bases line up with TRBD1. This CDR3 has 14 residues. Germline lookup yields CDR1 LNHDA and CDR2 SQIVND (reference sequence). Trimming at V came to 3 bases and at J to 7 bases, leaving 6 bases not matched to a gene. This CDR3 reads CASSIGGQVNTIYF. For the CDR3, the DNA is TGTGCCAGTAGTATCGGCGGACAGGTCAACACCATATATTTT.

This clone has only one observation. The V gene is TRBV19, the J gene TRBJ2-6, with D perhaps TRBD1 (5 bases). CDR1 LNHDA and CDR2 SQIVND come from the germline V gene (reference sequence). CDR3 length: 14 residues. Trimming shortened V by 4 bases and J by 1 base, and 5 bases separated the two germline ends. Here the CDR3 DNA reads TGTGCCAGTAGTACAGGGTCTGGGGCCAACGTCCTGACTTTC. Residues: CASSTGSGANVLTF.

The genes are TRBV15 and TRBJ1-2; D remains unclear. Per the germline V gene, CDR1 is LNHNV and CDR2 is YYDKDF (reference sequence). There are 15 residues in the CDR3. Trimming stripped 0 bases from V and 8 bases from J, with 16 bases between. The CDR3 DNA reads TGTGCCACCAGCAGAGATCACAGCTGGGCCTACGGCTACACCTTC. Residues: CATSRDHSWAYGYTF.

The J gene is TRBJ1-5, the V gene TRBV24-1; D unclear. Germline CDR1 and CDR2: KGHDR and SFDVKD. V was trimmed by 4 bases and J by 1 base, leaving 13 bases between them. The CDR3 covers 16 residues. CDR3 sequence (DNA): TGTGCCACCAGTGAGGCGGGTTGGGAAAGCAATCAGCCCCAGCATTTT. Amino acid sequence: CATSEAGWESNQPQHF.